The next 31 T cell receptor beta chains were all read from a single sample in a study of blood T cells in healthy people across ages. Then a second PCR, running roughly 7 to 11 cycles, was carried out with a sample-barcoded 5' primer and a J-beta primer mix. Each CDR3 protein gets one entry after TCRdb re-called the 5' RACE reads with MiXCR. Altogether some 670,000 distinct CDR3 sequences are present, around 50% being singletons, with the ten largest covering about 14%. The sample consisted of blood. Receptor source: a woman of 80 years or more in good health.

This clonotype showed up many times. V gene TRBV6-1 combines with J gene TRBJ1-5; possible D gene TRBD1, 5 bases. V lost 1 base, J lost 7 bases, and 14 bases lay in between. The CDR3 runs 15 residues. Germline V CDR1 and CDR2: MNHNS, SASEGT. CDR3 DNA sequence: TGTGCCAGCAGTGAAGTGGCCTCAGGGAGGCAGCCCCAGCATTTT. It translates to CASSEVASGRQPQHF.

This clonotype came up many times. The chain carries TRBV18 and TRBJ2-3; no definite D call. V was shortened by 2 bases and J by 3 bases, with 3 bases between the two germline ends. The CDR3 has 12 amino acids. Germline V gene sequence: CDR1 KGHSH, CDR2 LQKENI. The DNA of the CDR3 is TGTGCCAGCTCACCAAAAACAGATACGCAGTATTTT. This translates into CASSPKTDTQYF.

At least ten counts were recorded for this clonotype. This chain connects TRBV12-3 or TRBV12-4 to TRBJ1-2; D not certain. With 6 bases removed from V and 3 bases from J, the gap between germline ends came to 5 bases. This CDR3 contains 11 residues. The chain's CDR3 is CASRSDYGYTF. CDR3 nucleotide sequence: TGTGCCAGCAGGTCCGACTATGGCTACACCTTC.

Ten or more counts support this clonotype. This sequence joins TRBV6-5 and TRBJ2-1; possibly TRBD2 for D (5 bases). V was clipped by 4 bases and J by 0 bases, with 10 bases between them. The CDR3 spans 15 residues. Germline CDR1 is MNHEY and CDR2 is SVGAGI. CDR3 loop: CASSWTSSSYNEQFF. CDR3 in DNA: TGTGCCAGCAGTTGGACTTCAAGCTCCTACAATGAGCAGTTCTTC.

With regard to this clonotype: This could be a read error, since a much larger clone is one nucleotide away. The chain recombines TRBV6-2 or TRBV6-3 with TRBJ1-2; D is ambiguous. Germline V gene sequence: CDR1 MNHEY, CDR2 SVGEGT. V was clipped by 8 bases and J by 6 bases, with 16 bases between them. This CDR3 has 13 amino acids. This chain's CDR3 is CASASGGRNGYTF. DNA of the CDR3: TGTGCCAGCGCTTCGGGAGGGAGAAATGGCTACACCTTC.

The rearrangement joins TRBV6-5 to TRBJ2-1; D remains unclear. V lost 3 bases, J lost 0 bases, and 12 bases lay in between. The CDR3 is made up of 16 amino acids. The germline V gene encodes CDR1 MNHEY and CDR2 SVGAGI. In DNA form, the CDR3 reads TGTGCCAGCAGTTATGGACGGCGGCCCTCCTACAATGAGCAGTTCTTC. Its protein is CASSYGRRPSYNEQFF.

Concerning this clonotype itself: Germline is not matched at one junction end, which may reflect a read error. The rearrangement uses TRBV7-2 and TRBJ2-6, with 9 nucleotides matching TRBD2. Looked up from germline, CDR1 is SGHTA and CDR2 is FQGNSA. The length of the CDR3 is 18 residues. The CDR3: CAGSSRLAESSGANVLTF. The CDR3 bases are TGTGCCGGCAGCTCCAGACTAGCGGAAAGCTCTGGGGCCAACGTCCTGACTTTC. Combining the CDR3 with reference TRBV7-2 and TRBJ2-6 gives the whole variable domain GAGVSQSPSNKVTEKGKDVELRCDPISGHTALYWYRQSLGQGLEFLIYFQGNSAPDKSGLPSDRFSAERTGGSVSTLTIQRTQQEDSAVYLCAGSSRLAESSGANVLTFGAGSRLTVL.

The genes are TRBV4-1 and TRBJ2-1; no clear D. Germline lookup yields CDR1 MGHRA and CDR2 YSYEKL. The CDR3 totals 13 residues. Trimming took off 0 bases at V and 9 bases at J, with 9 bases between the two ends. The chain's CDR3 is CASSQEAVGEQFF. The DNA for the CDR3 is TGCGCCAGCAGCCAAGAAGCCGTAGGTGAGCAGTTCTTC.

In this sample, this clonotype turned up many times. V gene TRBV29-1 combines with J gene TRBJ2-3, with D possibly TRBD1 on 6 matching bases. Trimming removed 2 bases at V and 3 bases at J, with 9 bases between. The CDR3 runs 13 residues. Germline lookup yields CDR1 SQVTM and CDR2 ANQGSEA. Here the CDR3 DNA reads TGCAGCGTTGAAAGGGGGAAAACAGATACGCAGTATTTT. Translation: CSVERGKTDTQYF.

J is TRBJ1-5 and V is TRBV12-3 or TRBV12-4; D call uncertain. CDR3 size: 15 residues. The germline V and J ends were trimmed by 5 bases and 0 bases, with 11 bases remaining between them. CDR3 DNA: TGTGCCAGCAGTCCCGGACGGATTAGCAATCAGCCCCAGCATTTT. Translated, it gives CASSPGRISNQPQHF.

Notes on this clonotype: This may be a read error: a much more frequent sequence differs by one nucleotide. CDR3 amino acids: CSVETASGTKQYF. The CDR3 bases are TGCAGCGTTGAGACGGCTAGCGGGACTAAGCAGTACTTC. The chain combines TRBV29-1 with TRBJ2-5, with 9 bases aligning to TRBD2. The CDR3 is made up of 13 amino acids. V dropped 3 bases and J dropped 11; count of bases not matched to a gene: 10. CDR1 is SQVTM and CDR2 is ANQGSEA in the germline V gene.

This chain joins TRBV4-3 and TRBJ2-5, with 7 bases identical to TRBD2. The assigned J gene may be wrong: the sequence end matches TRBJ2-7 better. The CDR3 has 15 residues. Per germline, CDR1 LGHNA and CDR2 YSLEER. Here the CDR3 DNA reads TGCGCCAGCAGCCAAGAGGGAGGGAGGGGCCACGAGCAGTACTTC. Translating gives CASSQEGGRGHEQYF.

On this clonotype itself: A much larger clone differs from this one at a single base, so this may be a read error. The chain joins TRBV18 to TRBJ2-7; D possibly matches TRBD1 or TRBD2 (5 bases each). Germline CDR1 KGHSH, CDR2 LQKENI. The CDR3 is 15 residues long. V dropped 4 bases and J dropped 7 bases, with 20 bases sitting between them. This CDR3 reads CASSHGAPSYNEQYF. CDR3 coding DNA: TGTGCCAGCTCACACGGGGCCCCATCCTACAATGAGCAGTACTTC.

V gene TRBV10-3 combines with J gene TRBJ2-7; D assignment may be TRBD1 or TRBD2 (5 bases each). CDR1 ENHRY and CDR2 SYGVKD come from the germline V gene. The length of the CDR3 is 14 residues. V lost 9 bases to trimming and J lost 0 bases, with 15 bases between them. CDR3 residues: CAITEGTNSYEQYF. CDR3 DNA: TGTGCCATTACCGAGGGGACCAACTCCTACGAGCAGTACTTC.

As for this clonotype: A read error may explain this, as a much larger clone is one base away. CDR3 nucleotide sequence: TGTGCCAGCAGTCCCGCCGGGACCCGTAACTACAATGAGCAGTTCTTC. Its protein is CASSPAGTRNYNEQFF. The V and J genes are TRBV12-3 or TRBV12-4 and TRBJ2-1; D tentatively reads TRBD1 or TRBD2 (5 bases each). The CDR3 is made up of 16 amino acids. V shed 5 bases and J shed 3 bases, with 17 bases lying between them.

Points on this clonotype: The junction does not match germline at one end; this may be a read error. V and J are TRBV6-2 or TRBV6-3 and TRBJ2-4, with TRBD1 matching 7 bases. The CDR3 contains 14 residues. Germline values: CDR1 MNHEY, CDR2 SVGEGT. Written as DNA, the CDR3 is TGTGCCGGCAGTTTGGCAGGGGGCAAAAACATTCAGTACTTC. Its translation: CAGSLAGGKNIQYF.

About this clonotype: A much larger clonotype is one base distant, so this may be a read error. The chain employs TRBV5-1 and TRBJ2-3; possibly TRBD1 for D (5 bases). Trimming took off 8 bases at V and 4 bases at J, with 14 bases between the two ends. This CDR3 has 13 amino acids. Germline lookup yields CDR1 SGHRS and CDR2 YFSETQ. DNA of the CDR3: TGCGCCAGTCGACAAGTAGGGGCAGATACGCAGTATTTT. As protein: CASRQVGADTQYF.

This clonotype was recorded many times. This chain uses TRBV7-3 with TRBJ2-1, with a tentative D call TRBD2 (5 bases). Germline assignment: CDR1 SGHTA and CDR2 FQGTGA. The ends were cut back, 2 bases at V and 10 bases at J, with 12 bases in the middle. There are 13 residues in the CDR3. CDR3 sequence reads: CASSLFEGGEQFF. The CDR3, as DNA: TGTGCCAGCAGCTTATTCGAGGGCGGGGAGCAGTTCTTC.

Concerning this clonotype itself: A read error may explain this, as a much larger clone is one base away. The chain recombines TRBV5-1 with TRBJ2-1; D remains ambiguous. The CDR3 sequence is 16 residues long. The germline V gene encodes CDR1 SGHRS and CDR2 YFSETQ. The CDR3 is CAGSFSASYSYNEQFF. The CDR3 nucleotides read TGCGCCGGCAGCTTTTCAGCGTCTTACTCCTACAATGAGCAGTTCTTC.

This clonotype was picked up a small number of times. The J gene is TRBJ2-1, the V gene TRBV11-2; TRBD1 matches 7 bases. The CDR3 runs 16 residues. V shed 1 base and J 3 bases; nucleotides not matched to a gene: 6. Per the germline V gene, CDR1 is SGHAT and CDR2 is FQNNGV. DNA of the CDR3: TGTGCCAGCAGCTTAGGGGCCGGGACAGTCTACAATGAGCAGTTCTTC. Protein: CASSLGAGTVYNEQFF. Drawing the rest from reference TRBV11-2 and TRBJ2-1, the complete variable domain is EAGVAQSPRYKIIEKRQSVAFWCNPISGHATLYWYQQILGQGPKLLIQFQNNGVVDDSQLPKDRFSAERLKGVDSTLKIQPAKLEDSAVYLCASSLGAGTVYNEQFFGPGTRLTVL.

The chain links TRBV29-1 to TRBJ2-1, with TRBD2 as a possible D gene (5 bases). The end of the DNA fits TRBJ2-7 better, so the J call may be wrong. The germline V gene encodes CDR1 SQVTM and CDR2 ANQGSEA. The CDR3 totals 17 residues. CDR3 DNA sequence: TGCAGCGTTGAGGGAGATGAGCGGCAGAGCTCCTACAATGAGCAGTACTTC. Residues: CSVEGDERQSSYNEQYF.

On this clonotype: The junction and the germline gene differ at one end; a read error may be behind it. This sequence joins TRBV27 and TRBJ1-5; maybe TRBD1 (5 bases). The germline CDR1 and CDR2 sequences are MNHEY and SMNVEV (reference sequence). CDR3 length: 12 residues. The DNA of the CDR3 is TGTGTCAGCAGCCCCGGGGGACAGCCCCAGCATTTT. It encodes CVSSPGGQPQHF.

At least ten counts were recorded for this clonotype. The CDR3 region has the DNA TGCAGCGTTGGGGGACAGGAGTATGGCTACACCTTC. The encoded protein is CSVGGQEYGYTF. This chain links TRBV29-1 with TRBJ1-2; 8 bases agree with TRBD1. Per germline, CDR1 SQVTM and CDR2 ANQGSEA. The CDR3 has 12 amino acids. After removal of 4 bases from V and 5 bases from J, the junction contained 3 bases not matched to a gene.

The chain combines TRBV20-1 with TRBJ2-4; D remains ambiguous. Per the germline V gene, CDR1 is DFQATT and CDR2 is SNEGSKA (reference sequence). V gave up 5 bases and J gave up 3 bases, with 17 bases separating them. The CDR3 is made up of 15 amino acids. The CDR3 region is CSAPQIGLGKNIQYF. As DNA, the CDR3 is TGCAGTGCTCCCCAAATAGGGTTAGGCAAAAACATTCAGTACTTC.

This chain connects TRBV12-3 or TRBV12-4 to TRBJ1-2; no clear D. V lost 10 bases and J lost 5, with 14 bases in between. The CDR3 is made up of 12 amino acids. The CDR3 coding sequence is TGTGCCACCAGCCGGGAGAGATATGGCTACACCTTC. It encodes CATSRERYGYTF.

This clonotype appeared once. This chain links TRBV13 with TRBJ2-7; TRBD1 is a possible D gene (5 bases). In germline, CDR1 is PRHDT, CDR2 FYEKMQ (reference sequence). V lost 0 bases, J lost 0 bases, and 12 bases lay in between. The CDR3 is made up of 16 amino acids. CDR3 DNA: TGTGCCAGCAGCTTAGGACCCTACAGGAGCTCCTACGAGCAGTACTTC. This codes for CASSLGPYRSSYEQYF.

This clonotype showed up many times. The chain has TRBV9 and TRBJ2-1; 10 bases map to TRBD1. CDR1 and CDR2 (germline): SGDLS, YYNGEE. This CDR3 region has 17 residues. With V trimmed by 4 bases and J by 4 bases, 11 bases remained unmatched. CDR3 sequence reads: CASSPTGDRGYYNEQFF. CDR3 coding DNA: TGTGCCAGCAGCCCCACAGGGGACAGGGGTTATTACAATGAGCAGTTCTTC.

This sequence joins TRBV10-3 and TRBJ2-7; 7 bases align to TRBD1. This CDR3 has 16 amino acids. V gave up 2 bases and J gave up 0 bases; unmatched junction bases: 7. CDR1 and CDR2 (germline): ENHRY, SYGVKD. CDR3 sequence: CAISENRGALSYEQYF. DNA for the CDR3: TGTGCCATCAGTGAGAACAGGGGCGCCCTCTCCTACGAGCAGTACTTC.

This clonotype was recorded many times. The gene calls are TRBV4-1 and TRBJ2-1, with 12 nucleotides matching TRBD2. The ends lost 2 bases at V and 8 bases at J; junction bases unmatched: 4. Germline loops: CDR1 MGHRA, CDR2 YSYEKL. The length of the CDR3 is 15 residues. Here the CDR3 reads CASSQLAGGVYEQFF. The CDR3 bases are TGCGCCAGCAGCCAACTAGCGGGAGGGGTTTATGAGCAGTTCTTC.

This rearrangement joins TRBV11-3 to TRBJ2-2; D may correspond to TRBD1 or TRBD2 (6 bases each). The CDR3 contains 18 residues. V gave up 2 bases and J gave up 7 bases, with 23 bases separating them. Germline V CDR1 and CDR2: SGHNT, YENEEA. The CDR3 DNA reads TGTGCCAGCAGCTTACGGCTTGGGGGGCGGGGTAGAAACGGGGAGCTGTTTTTT. Its protein product is CASSLRLGGRGRNGELFF.

This clonotype was seen a few times. The genes are TRBV12-3 or TRBV12-4 and TRBJ1-5, with a weak D call TRBD1 (5 bases). The CDR3 extends over 15 amino acids. Trimming took off 7 bases at V and 0 bases at J, with 13 bases between the two ends. The CDR3 protein is CASTRGTSSNQPQHF. Written as DNA, the CDR3 is TGTGCCAGCACCCGGGGGACGAGTAGCAATCAGCCCCAGCATTTT.